The rows below give T cell receptor beta chains drawn from one sample of a study of cytomegalovirus exposure and HLA in healthy donors. Profiling relied on immunoSEQ multiplex PCR, and the TCRdb table lists in-frame clones only, not all of them. Its clone listing holds about 210,000 clones. Sequencing was performed on PBMCs. The receptors here all came from a young woman in good health and CMV-seropositive. The CDR3 runs from the conserved cysteine through the conserved F or W.

j_call v_call cdr3_length cdr3_aa
TRBJ2-7 TRBV5-1 15 CASSFSSGKLYEQYF
TRBJ2-6 TRBV19 15 CASSRSSSGANVLTF
TRBJ2-1 TRBV4-1 14 CASSQYSRDNEQFF
TRBJ2-1 TRBV5-1 15 CASSLLGLVNNEQFF
TRBJ1-2 TRBV28 14 CASTFGGAEGGYTF
TRBJ1-4 TRBV5-1 16 CASSLGQGLTNEKLFF
TRBJ2-7 TRBV2 15 CASSPTLTGSYEQYF
TRBJ2-1 TRBV19 17 CASSIDLWQGMRNEQFF
TRBJ1-6 TRBV2 15 CASSAWQGARSPLHF
TRBJ2-2 TRBV6-6 14 CASSYSGNPGELFF
TRBJ1-4 TRBV15 16 CATSRGTATTNEKLFF
TRBJ2-1 TRBV5-1 17 CASRLNSIDRDYNEQFF
TRBJ1-1 TRBV6-1 18 CASSERGGMGIGKTEAFF
TRBJ1-2 TRBV27 16 CASSLGAGPGFYGYTF
TRBJ1-5 TRBV28 14 CASRDSGGNQPQHF
TRBJ2-7 TRBV13 16 CASSPDGWTRSYEQYF
TRBJ2-7 TRBV7-2 14 CASSFGTSEYEQYF
TRBJ2-6 TRBV7-2 17 CASSFLGGWGGANVLTF
TRBJ1-1 TRBV28 11 CASSGNTEAFF
TRBJ1-1 TRBV6-1 14 CASSEGGPYFEAFF
TRBJ2-3 TRBV6-5 14 CASKAAVGTDTQYF
TRBJ2-1 TRBV2 15 CASTSGGSSYNEQFF
TRBJ2-5 TRBV18 13 CASSPSGRSELYF